Following are 31 T cell receptor beta chains from one sample sequenced in a study of cytomegalovirus exposure and HLA in healthy donors. PCR used 60 Vbeta primers and 13 Jbeta primers. The assay was immunoSEQ multiplex PCR, and TCRdb's table has in-frame clones only and misses some. This table has 150,000 to 200,000 clones, over 60% appearing once. Specimen: PBMCs. The receptors come from a woman between 35 and 50 years old in good health and CMV-seronegative.

This chain uses TRBV7-9 with TRBJ2-4, with D unresolved. CDR1 is SEHNR, CDR2 FQNEAQ, per germline (reference sequence). Trimming removed 5 bases at V and 0 bases at J, with 11 bases between. This CDR3 comprises 15 residues. As DNA, the CDR3 is TGTGCCAGCAGCCCCGGAGTGGGAGCCAAAAACATTCAGTACTTC. As protein: CASSPGVGAKNIQYF.

The V and J genes are TRBV28 and TRBJ1-6; tentative D call: TRBD1 (5 bases). The CDR3 runs 16 residues. Germline V CDR1 and CDR2: MDHEN, SYDVKM. V gave up 6 bases and J gave up 7 bases, with 19 bases separating them. CDR3 in amino acids: CASSTETFQGNSPLHF. The CDR3 DNA follows: TGTGCCAGCAGCACGGAGACGTTTCAGGGAAATTCACCCCTCCACTTT.

V is TRBV11-2 and J is TRBJ1-1; D is perhaps TRBD1 (5 bases). The CDR3 length is 15 residues. The germline V gene encodes CDR1 SGHAT and CDR2 FQNNGV. Trimming removed 4 bases at V and 0 bases at J, with 12 bases between. For the CDR3, the DNA is TGTGCCAGCAGCTCCCAGGGCGCCATGAACACTGAAGCTTTCTTT. This sequence encodes CASSSQGAMNTEAFF.

This sequence joins TRBV5-1 and TRBJ2-1; TRBD2 is a possible D gene (5 bases). This CDR3 has 16 amino acids. The germline V gene encodes CDR1 SGHRS and CDR2 YFSETQ. V lost 1 base to trimming and J lost 0 bases, with 11 bases between them. The CDR3 sequence is CASSLIPGSSYNEQFF. CDR3 in DNA: TGCGCCAGCAGCTTGATCCCGGGGAGCTCCTACAATGAGCAGTTCTTC.

The rearrangement joins TRBV2 to TRBJ1-1; D might be TRBD1 (6 bases). The CDR3 extends over 14 amino acids. V lost 7 bases to trimming and J lost 7 bases, with 19 bases between them. CDR1 is SNHLY, CDR2 FYNNEI, per germline. CDR3 sequence reads: CASTKGAGVGEAFF. The CDR3 coding sequence is TGTGCCAGCACTAAAGGGGCAGGGGTTGGTGAAGCTTTCTTT.

The V call is TRBV28, the J call TRBJ2-2; 12 bases line up with TRBD2. Per germline, CDR1 MDHEN and CDR2 SYDVKM. Unmatched junction bases numbered 9, after V lost 2 bases and J lost 5 bases. The CDR3 covers 18 residues. CDR3 nucleotide sequence: TGTGCCAGCAGTTTACGCCGTTCTAGCGGGGGGGCGACCGGGGAGCTGTTTTTT. Translating it yields CASSLRRSSGGATGELFF.

This clone was recorded once. The V gene is TRBV5-1, the J gene TRBJ2-5, with D hard to call. Germline V gives CDR1 SGHRS, CDR2 YFSETQ. Trimming stripped 0 bases from V and 5 bases from J, with 11 bases between. There are 14 residues in the CDR3. The CDR3 sequence is CASSLGRLWETQYF. CDR3 nucleotides: TGCGCCAGCAGCTTGGGGCGGTTGTGGGAGACCCAGTACTTC.

The chain employs TRBV19 and TRBJ1-5, with TRBD1 matching 8 bases. Per the germline V gene, CDR1 is LNHDA and CDR2 is SQIVND (reference sequence). Trimming cost V 5 bases and J 4 bases; bases outside gene matches: 10. The length of the CDR3 is 16 residues. Here the CDR3 reads CASSSTGAFRNQPQHF. CDR3 coding DNA: TGTGCCAGTAGTTCGACAGGGGCATTTAGGAATCAGCCCCAGCATTTT.

This rearrangement joins TRBV2 to TRBJ2-5; D gene uncertain. V was cut by 2 bases and J by 4 bases, with 8 bases left in between. Germline V gene lookup returns CDR1 SNHLY and CDR2 FYNNEI. The CDR3 runs 13 residues. CDR3 region: CASSEITRETQYF. The CDR3 DNA follows: TGTGCCAGCAGTGAAATTACTCGAGAGACCCAGTACTTC.

The sample holds a few counts of this clone. CDR3 nucleotides: TGTGCCAGCAGCTTAACGATGATCGGACTCGGGTCCTACGAGCAGTACTTC. Protein product: CASSLTMIGLGSYEQYF. V and J are TRBV7-3 and TRBJ2-7; the D gene is possibly TRBD2 (5 bases). From germline, CDR1 is SGHTA and CDR2 FQGTGA. This CDR3 is built from 17 residues. V lost 0 bases, J lost 1 base, and 16 bases lay in between.

This clone was observed a handful of times. The gene calls are TRBV6-1 and TRBJ1-6; the D is unclear. CDR3 length: 13 residues. V was clipped by 6 bases and J by 9 bases, with 12 bases between them. Germline values: CDR1 MNHNS, CDR2 SASEGT. The DNA for the CDR3 is TGTGCCAGCAGGCCCGCCCGAGGTTCACCCCTCCACTTT. Its protein product is CASRPARGSPLHF.

CDR3 region: CASSQRSVFYQPQHF. The CDR3 DNA is TGCGCCAGCAGTCAACGGTCGGTATTTTATCAGCCCCAGCATTTT. This chain joins TRBV23-1 and TRBJ1-5; no clear D. TRBV23-1 is given ORF status, its function remaining uncertain. The CDR3 is 15 amino acids. V lost 2 bases to trimming and J lost 5 bases, with 13 bases between them.

V and J are TRBV29-1 and TRBJ2-1; no clear D gene. CDR1 and CDR2 (germline): SQVTM, ANQGSEA. Trimming cost V 4 bases and J 8 bases, with 12 bases left between them. The CDR3 extends over 12 amino acids. CDR3 nucleotide sequence: TGCAGCGTTGCCCCTAGACTGGATGAGCAGTTCTTC. Amino acids: CSVAPRLDEQFF.

This sequence joins TRBV5-1 and TRBJ2-2; 7 bases agree with TRBD2. The V gene end was trimmed by 7 bases and the J gene end by 2 bases; junction bases not matched to a gene: 11. Germline V gene lookup returns CDR1 SGHRS and CDR2 YFSETQ. The CDR3 length is 16 residues. The CDR3: CASQRGGGTNTGELFF. The CDR3 nucleotides are TGCGCCAGCCAACGTGGGGGGGGGACCAACACCGGGGAGCTGTTTTTT.

CDR3 sequence (DNA): TGTGCCAGCAGCTTACCTCCAGGGCACGGAAACACCATATATTTT. It encodes CASSLPPGHGNTIYF. The V gene is TRBV7-9, the J gene TRBJ1-3; tentative D call: TRBD1 (5 bases). CDR1 SEHNR and CDR2 FQNEAQ come from the germline V gene (reference sequence). V was clipped by 2 bases and J by 4 bases, with 12 bases between them. This CDR3 is 15 amino acids long.

V is TRBV18 and J is TRBJ1-5; 7 bases are a match to TRBD1. CDR3 length equals 17 residues. In germline, CDR1 is KGHSH, CDR2 LQKENI. V shed 5 bases and J 1 base; nucleotides not matched to a gene: 11. CDR3 in amino acids: CASSAVPGGTSNQPQHF. The CDR3 bases are TGTGCCAGCTCAGCCGTACCAGGGGGAACGAGCAATCAGCCCCAGCATTTT.

The rearrangement links TRBV14 to TRBJ1-1, with 8 bases matching TRBD1. Germline CDR1 reads SGHDN; CDR2 reads FVKESK. V shed 6 bases, J shed 5 bases, and the junction held 8 bases outside the gene matches. The CDR3 runs 14 residues. The CDR3 loop is CASRETGEGTEAFF. CDR3 coding DNA: TGTGCCAGCAGGGAGACAGGGGAAGGGACTGAAGCTTTCTTT.

This chain uses TRBV7-9 with TRBJ2-3, with D uncertain. V dropped 3 bases and J dropped 0 bases, with 10 bases sitting between them. CDR1 SEHNR and CDR2 FQNEAQ come from the germline V gene (reference sequence). The CDR3 is 15 residues long. The CDR3 coding sequence is TGTGCCAGCAGCTTGACTCTGGCGAGCACAGATACGCAGTATTTT. Translating gives CASSLTLASTDTQYF.

The J gene is TRBJ2-7, the V gene TRBV13; D uncertain. From germline, CDR1 is PRHDT and CDR2 FYEKMQ (reference sequence). V lost 5 bases, J lost 3 bases, and 14 bases lay in between. CDR3 length equals 14 residues. DNA of the CDR3: TGTGCCAGCAGCCCAACCACCCCACACTACGAGCAGTACTTC. It encodes CASSPTTPHYEQYF.

This clone was seen once. The CDR3 region has the DNA TGTGCCAGCGGGGGGGCTGGTAATGAGCAGTTCTTC. It yields the protein CASGGAGNEQFF. V usage is TRBV28 and J usage is TRBJ2-1; D may be TRBD2 (7 bases). Germline CDR1 and CDR2: MDHEN and SYDVKM. The CDR3 has 12 amino acids. V was pared by 8 bases and J by 7 bases, with 12 bases between.

The chain recombines TRBV11-2 with TRBJ2-5; D is uncertain. The CDR3 has 14 amino acids. Germline lookup yields CDR1 SGHAT and CDR2 FQNNGV. V was cut by 3 bases and J by 4 bases, with 12 bases left in between. The CDR3 spells CASSFPGSRETQYF. The CDR3 coding sequence is TGTGCCAGCAGCTTCCCAGGTAGTCGAGAGACCCAGTACTTC.

The rearrangement links TRBV5-1 to TRBJ2-3, with D perhaps matching TRBD1 (6 bases). The CDR3 covers 15 residues. Trimming removed 4 bases from V and 2 bases from J, with 14 bases in between. Germline assignment: CDR1 SGHRS and CDR2 YFSETQ. The DNA for the CDR3 is TGCGCCAGCAGCGTCGGGACACTCCACACAGATACGCAGTATTTT. As protein: CASSVGTLHTDTQYF.

This clone has just a few counts. The chain links TRBV5-1 to TRBJ1-1; D perhaps matches TRBD1 (5 bases). V lost 1 base and J lost 6, with 10 bases in between. Germline V lookup: CDR1 SGHRS, CDR2 YFSETQ. The CDR3 covers 13 residues. The CDR3 DNA is TGCGCCAGCAGCTTGCAAGGGGTTGCTGAAGCTTTCTTT. Protein sequence: CASSLQGVAEAFF.

This chain connects TRBV6-1 to TRBJ2-5, with a possible D match to TRBD2 (5 bases). From germline, CDR1 is MNHNS and CDR2 SASEGT. The CDR3 sequence is 13 residues long. V lost 9 bases, J lost 5 bases, and 16 bases lay in between. CDR3 nucleotides: TGTGCCAGTGGAGACTTAGCGTACGAGACCCAGTACTTC. Residues: CASGDLAYETQYF.

The chain carries TRBV6-5 and TRBJ1-2; perhaps TRBD1 as D (5 bases). The CDR3 extends over 14 amino acids. The ends were cut back, 2 bases at V and 8 bases at J, with 15 bases in the middle. Per the germline V gene, CDR1 is MNHEY and CDR2 is SVGAGI. CDR3 in DNA: TGTGCCAGCAGTTACGCCCCGGGGGGTTGGGGCTACACCTTC. It codes for CASSYAPGGWGYTF.

The V and J genes are TRBV15 and TRBJ1-2; 7 positions agree with TRBD1. This CDR3 spans 12 amino acids. The germline CDR1 and CDR2 sequences are LNHNV and YYDKDF (reference sequence). After removal of 1 base from V and 7 bases from J, the junction contained 0 bases not matched to a gene. The DNA of the CDR3 is TGTGCCACCAGCAGAGGACAGGGTGGCTACACCTTC. Translation gives CATSRGQGGYTF.

V is TRBV6-6 and J is TRBJ1-4; TRBD1 is a possible D gene (5 bases). Germline V CDR1 and CDR2: MNHNY, SVGAGI (reference sequence). The CDR3 spans 14 residues. Deletions cut 4 bases from V and 8 bases from J, with 14 bases between. The CDR3 DNA is TGTGCCAGCAGTTTCTCCGGGACTACAGAAAAACTGTTTTTT. Its protein product is CASSFSGTTEKLFF.

The table lists this clone with a few counts. J is TRBJ2-2 and V is TRBV12-5, with 9 bases aligning to TRBD1. This CDR3 comprises 17 residues. Trimming removed 3 bases from V and 3 bases from J; junction bases left unmatched: 8. Looked up from germline, CDR1 is LGHNT and CDR2 is FRNRAP. The CDR3 coding sequence is TGTGCTAGTGGTTTCCGTTACAGGGGGCGGGACACCGGGGAGCTGTTTTTT. This encodes CASGFRYRGRDTGELFF. Variable domain in full (rest from reference TRBV12-5 and TRBJ2-2): DARVTQTPRHKVTEMGQEVTMRCQPILGHNTVFWYRQTMMQGLELLAYFRNRAPLDDSGMPKDRFSAEMPDATLATLKIQPSEPRDSAVYFCASGFRYRGRDTGELFFGEGSRLTVL.

The rearrangement joins TRBV15 to TRBJ2-7; the match to TRBD1 covers 7 bases. Germline CDR1 LNHNV, CDR2 YYDKDF (reference sequence). This CDR3 is 16 amino acids long. Trimming removed 5 bases from V and 2 bases from J; junction bases left unmatched: 12. DNA of the CDR3: TGTGCCACCAGCCACCTCGGGACAGAGACCCCCTACGAGCAGTACTTC. Protein: CATSHLGTETPYEQYF. The full variable domain, in which reference TRBV15 and TRBJ2-7 provide the parts outside the CDR3, is DAMVIQNPRYQVTQFGKPVTLSCSQTLNHNVMYWYQQKSSQAPKLLFHYYDKDFNNEADTPDNFQSRRPNTSFCFLDIRSPGLGDTAMYLCATSHLGTETPYEQYFGPGTRLTVT.

The V call is TRBV12-5, the J call TRBJ2-3; 8 positions agree with TRBD2. Trimming removed 4 bases from V and 8 bases from J; junction bases left unmatched: 8. This CDR3 has 14 residues. In germline, CDR1 is LGHNT, CDR2 FRNRAP. This CDR3 is CASGSGGPSATQYF. As DNA, the CDR3 is TGTGCTAGTGGTTCGGGGGGGCCTTCTGCTACGCAGTATTTT.

J is TRBJ2-6 and V is TRBV28; 10 nucleotides agree with TRBD1. The CDR3 spans 19 residues. Trimming took 4 bases from V and 2 from J; bases not matched to a gene: 11. The V gene's germline CDR1 is MDHEN and CDR2 SYDVKM. The CDR3 sequence: CASSSAHYDRGPGANVLTF. The CDR3 nucleotides read TGTGCCAGCAGTTCAGCCCACTATGACAGGGGGCCTGGGGCCAACGTCCTGACTTTC.